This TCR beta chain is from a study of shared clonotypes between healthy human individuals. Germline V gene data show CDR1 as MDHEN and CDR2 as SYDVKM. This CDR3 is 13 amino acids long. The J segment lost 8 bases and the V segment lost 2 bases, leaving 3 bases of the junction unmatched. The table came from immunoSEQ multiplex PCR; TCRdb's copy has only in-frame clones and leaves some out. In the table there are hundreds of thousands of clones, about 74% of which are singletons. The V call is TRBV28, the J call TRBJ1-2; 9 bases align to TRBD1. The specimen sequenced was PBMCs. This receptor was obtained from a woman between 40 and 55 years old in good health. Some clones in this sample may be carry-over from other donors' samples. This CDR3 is CASSLGTGRGYTF. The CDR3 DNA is TGTGCCAGCAGTTTAGGGACAGGGAGAGGCTACACCTTC.